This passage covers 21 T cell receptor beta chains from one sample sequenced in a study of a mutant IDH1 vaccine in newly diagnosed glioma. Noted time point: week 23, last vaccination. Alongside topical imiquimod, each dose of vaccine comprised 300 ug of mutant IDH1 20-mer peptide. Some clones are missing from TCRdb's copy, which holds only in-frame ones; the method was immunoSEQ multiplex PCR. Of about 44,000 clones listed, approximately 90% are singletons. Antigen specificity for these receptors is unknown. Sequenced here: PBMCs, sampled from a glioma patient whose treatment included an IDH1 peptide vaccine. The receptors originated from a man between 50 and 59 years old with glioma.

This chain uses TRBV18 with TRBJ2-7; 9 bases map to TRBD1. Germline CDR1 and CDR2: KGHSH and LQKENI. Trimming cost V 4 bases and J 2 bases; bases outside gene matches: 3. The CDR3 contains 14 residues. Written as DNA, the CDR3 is TGTGCCAGCTCACTCCGGGACAGGGCCTACGAGCAGTACTTC. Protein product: CASSLRDRAYEQYF.

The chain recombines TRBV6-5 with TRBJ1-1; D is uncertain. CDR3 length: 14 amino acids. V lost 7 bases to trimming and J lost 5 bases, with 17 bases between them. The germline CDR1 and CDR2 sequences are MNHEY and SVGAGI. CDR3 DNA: TGTGCCAGCACCGAAGACGGGGTCAAGACTGAAGCTTTCTTT. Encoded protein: CASTEDGVKTEAFF.

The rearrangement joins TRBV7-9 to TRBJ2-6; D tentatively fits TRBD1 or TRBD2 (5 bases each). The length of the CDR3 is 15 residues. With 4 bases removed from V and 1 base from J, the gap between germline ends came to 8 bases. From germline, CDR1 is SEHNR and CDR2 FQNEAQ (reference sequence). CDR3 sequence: CASSSWGSGANVLTF. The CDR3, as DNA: TGTGCCAGCAGCTCGTGGGGGTCTGGGGCCAACGTCCTGACTTTC.

The CDR3 sequence: CASSQESGGANTGELFF. DNA of the CDR3: TGTGCCAGCAGCCAAGAATCAGGCGGGGCGAACACCGGGGAGCTGTTTTTT. V and J are TRBV4-2 and TRBJ2-2; tentatively, D is TRBD2 (6 bases). The ends were cut back, 0 bases at V and 0 bases at J, with 11 bases in the middle. Germline V gene sequence: CDR1 LGHNA, CDR2 YNFKEQ. CDR3 length: 17 amino acids.

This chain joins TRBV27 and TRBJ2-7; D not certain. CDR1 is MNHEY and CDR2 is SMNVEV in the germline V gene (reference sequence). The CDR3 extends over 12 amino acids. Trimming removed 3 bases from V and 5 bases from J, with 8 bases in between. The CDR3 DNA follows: TGTGCCAGCAGTTTTTGGATGGACGAGCAGTACTTC. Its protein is CASSFWMDEQYF.

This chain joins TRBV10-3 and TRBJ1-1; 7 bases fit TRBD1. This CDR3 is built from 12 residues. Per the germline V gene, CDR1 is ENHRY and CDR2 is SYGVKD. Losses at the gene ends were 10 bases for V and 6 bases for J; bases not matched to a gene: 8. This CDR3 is CATQGEWPEAFF. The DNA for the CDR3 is TGTGCCACCCAGGGGGAATGGCCTGAAGCTTTCTTT.

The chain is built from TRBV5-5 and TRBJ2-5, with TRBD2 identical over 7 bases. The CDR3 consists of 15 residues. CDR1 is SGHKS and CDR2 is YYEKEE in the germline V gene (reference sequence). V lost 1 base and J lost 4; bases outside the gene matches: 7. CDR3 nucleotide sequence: TGTGCCAGCAGCTTGTCGGGAGCGGGATCAGAGACCCAGTACTTC. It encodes CASSLSGAGSETQYF.

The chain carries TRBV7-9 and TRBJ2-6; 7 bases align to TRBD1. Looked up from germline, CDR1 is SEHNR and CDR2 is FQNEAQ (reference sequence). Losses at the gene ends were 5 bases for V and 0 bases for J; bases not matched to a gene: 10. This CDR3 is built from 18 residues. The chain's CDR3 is CASSHPTGPSSGANVLTF. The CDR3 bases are TGTGCCAGCAGCCACCCGACAGGGCCTAGCTCTGGGGCCAACGTCCTGACTTTC.

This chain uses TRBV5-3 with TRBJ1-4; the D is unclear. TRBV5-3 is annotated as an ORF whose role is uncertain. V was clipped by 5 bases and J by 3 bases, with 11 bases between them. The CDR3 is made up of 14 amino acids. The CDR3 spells CARRVPAANEKLFF. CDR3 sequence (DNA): TGTGCCAGAAGGGTGCCAGCAGCTAATGAAAAACTGTTTTTT.

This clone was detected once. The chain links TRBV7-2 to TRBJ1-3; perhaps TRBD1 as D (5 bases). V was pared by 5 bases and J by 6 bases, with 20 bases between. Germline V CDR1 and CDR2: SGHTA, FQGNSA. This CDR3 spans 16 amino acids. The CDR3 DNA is TGTGCCAGCAGCAGCCAGGGTCTGATTCTTGCAAACACCATATATTTT. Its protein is CASSSQGLILANTIYF. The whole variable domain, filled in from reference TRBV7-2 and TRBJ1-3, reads GAGVSQSPSNKVTEKGKDVELRCDPISGHTALYWYRQSLGQGLEFLIYFQGNSAPDKSGLPSDRFSAERTGGSVSTLTIQRTQQEDSAVYLCASSSQGLILANTIYFGEGSWLTVV.

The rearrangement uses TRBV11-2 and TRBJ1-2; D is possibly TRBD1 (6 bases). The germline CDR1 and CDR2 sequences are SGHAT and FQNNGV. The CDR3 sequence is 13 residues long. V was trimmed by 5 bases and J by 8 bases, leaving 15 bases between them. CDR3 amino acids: CASSPYNREGYTF. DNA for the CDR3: TGTGCCAGCAGCCCATACAACAGGGAAGGCTACACCTTC.

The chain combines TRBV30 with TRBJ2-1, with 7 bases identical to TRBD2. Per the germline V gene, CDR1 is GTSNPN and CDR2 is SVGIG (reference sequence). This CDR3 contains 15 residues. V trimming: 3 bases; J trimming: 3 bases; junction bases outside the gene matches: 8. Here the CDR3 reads CAWSNAGVGYNEQFF. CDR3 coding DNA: TGTGCCTGGAGCAACGCGGGAGTGGGCTACAATGAGCAGTTCTTC.

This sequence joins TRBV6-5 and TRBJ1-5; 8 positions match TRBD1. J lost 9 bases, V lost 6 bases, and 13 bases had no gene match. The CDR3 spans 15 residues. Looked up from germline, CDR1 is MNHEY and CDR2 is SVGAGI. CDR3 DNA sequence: TGTGCCAGCAGCGCCGACTGGACAGGGTTGTTGCCCCAGCATTTT. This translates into CASSADWTGLLPQHF.

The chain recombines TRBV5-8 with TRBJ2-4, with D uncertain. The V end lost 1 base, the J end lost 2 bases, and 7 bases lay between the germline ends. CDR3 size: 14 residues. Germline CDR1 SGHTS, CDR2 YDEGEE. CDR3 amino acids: CASSLIEPKNIQYF. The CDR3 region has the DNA TGTGCCAGCAGCTTGATCGAACCCAAAAACATTCAGTACTTC.

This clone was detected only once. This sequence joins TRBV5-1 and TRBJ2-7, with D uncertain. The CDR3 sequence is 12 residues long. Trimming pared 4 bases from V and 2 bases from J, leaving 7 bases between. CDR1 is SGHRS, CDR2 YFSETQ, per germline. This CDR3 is CASSLNAYEQYF. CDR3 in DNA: TGCGCCAGCAGCCTTAACGCCTACGAGCAGTACTTC.

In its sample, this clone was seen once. CDR3 coding DNA: TGTGCCAGTAGTCTTTACAGTACTGGCACCTACGAGCAGTACTTC. Its protein product is CASSLYSTGTYEQYF. The chain is built from TRBV19 and TRBJ2-7; D is undetermined. CDR3 length: 15 residues. The germline V gene has CDR1 LNHDA and CDR2 SQIVND (reference sequence). V was pared by 5 bases and J by 2 bases, with 16 bases between.

The chain's CDR3 is CAIKDREEAGELFF. The CDR3 DNA reads TGTGCCATCAAGGACAGGGAGGAGGCCGGGGAGCTGTTTTTT. V and J are TRBV10-3 and TRBJ2-2, with TRBD1 identical over 8 bases. V gave up 7 bases and J gave up 6 bases; unmatched junction bases: 7. The CDR3 is made up of 14 amino acids. The germline V gene encodes CDR1 ENHRY and CDR2 SYGVKD.

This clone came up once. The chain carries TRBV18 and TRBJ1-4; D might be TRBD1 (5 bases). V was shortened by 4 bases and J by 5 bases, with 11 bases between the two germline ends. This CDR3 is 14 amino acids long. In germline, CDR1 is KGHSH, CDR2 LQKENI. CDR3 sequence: CASSLRGTNEKLFF. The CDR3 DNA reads TGTGCCAGCTCACTACGCGGGACGAATGAAAAACTGTTTTTT. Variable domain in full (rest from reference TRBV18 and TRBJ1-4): NAGVMQNPRHLVRRRGQEARLRCSPMKGHSHVYWYRQLPEEGLKFMVYLQKENIIDESGMPKERFSAEFPKEGPSILRIQQVVRGDSAAYFCASSLRGTNEKLFFGSGTQLSVL.

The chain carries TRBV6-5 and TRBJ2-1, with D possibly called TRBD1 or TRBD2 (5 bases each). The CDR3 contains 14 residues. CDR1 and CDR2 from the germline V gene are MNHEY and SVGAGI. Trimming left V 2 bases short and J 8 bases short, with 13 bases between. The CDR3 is CASSYLGTSDEQFF. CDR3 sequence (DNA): TGTGCCAGCAGTTACCTCGGGACGTCTGATGAGCAGTTCTTC.

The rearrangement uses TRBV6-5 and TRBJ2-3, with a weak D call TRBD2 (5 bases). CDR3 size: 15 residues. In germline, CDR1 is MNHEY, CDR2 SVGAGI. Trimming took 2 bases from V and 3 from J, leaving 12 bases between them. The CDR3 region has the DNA TGTGCCAGCAGTTACACGGGGTATAGTACAGATACGCAGTATTTT. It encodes CASSYTGYSTDTQYF.

This CDR3 is CASSLDTGPIMETQYF. The CDR3 region has the DNA TGCGCCAGCAGCTTGGATACAGGGCCAATAATGGAGACCCAGTACTTC. This chain joins TRBV5-1 and TRBJ2-5, with D possibly TRBD1 on 6 matching bases. Germline CDR1 reads SGHRS; CDR2 reads YFSETQ. The CDR3 covers 16 residues. V lost 0 bases, J lost 5 bases, and 17 bases lay in between.